This TCR beta chain is from a study of shared clonotypes between healthy human individuals (dated by TCRdb to the early 2020s). About the study as a whole: The cohort comprised two women and a few men aged 18 to 49 years. For each donor, CD4 naive and CD4 memory were each run on three plates, CD8 naive on two plates, and CD8 memory on one plate. To estimate repertoire size and how much clonotypes are shared between individuals, the study performed deep sequencing of blood TCR repertoires from 4 to 6 healthy adults. Between about 0.94 and 8.9 billion PBMCs per donor were obtained by leukapheresis. To increase sequencing depth and limit assay-specific biases, different laboratories used diverse techniques to prepare libraries and sequence TCR repertoires. What the authors observed across the whole study: Estimated clonotype richness was generally larger for naive than for memory subsets. Pairwise subsampling led to the expectation that sequencing depth would affect the degree of clonotype sharing among donors. Sharing across four donors was observed for roughly 5.4% of naive CD4, about 4% of naive CD8, 2% to 2.5% of memory CD4, and around 0.4% of memory CD8 clonotypes. Higher generation probabilities were observed for clonotypes shared by all four sorted-subset donors than for non-shared clonotypes. Even with the large sequencing depth, rarefaction of the sorted-subset datasets indicated that sequencing was incomplete. Sampling was limited to blood, and TCR repertoires in tissue likely differ from TCR repertoires in blood. The genetic and exposure-history diversity represented was limited by the small number of donors.

TCR CDR3 regions were amplified from genomic DNA by multiplex PCR using the deep immunoSEQ assay. For each cell subset, the extracted genomic DNA was distributed evenly across all wells of several immunoSEQ 96-well plates, and each plate served as one replicate. For sorted subsets, each replicate PCR was loaded with 200 ng genomic DNA, equivalent to 32,000 or so T cell genomes. Purified libraries were quantified with a Qubit 3.0 fluorometer, sized on a Bioanalyzer 2100, and re-quantified with the KAPA Library Quantification kit. A separate single-read 150-cycle Illumina NextSeq 550 flow cell was used to sequence each immunoSEQ 96-well plate. The original pipeline was this. Because the immunoSEQ output included only junctional sequences and no quality scores, the filtering could not be the same as the filtering used for full-length reads. Sequences were annotated with PyIR, a Python wrapper for IgBLAST v1.9, and V/J genes and CDR3 were assigned using IMGT germline references. Reads were removed for weak V/J assignments (E-value above 1e-6), missing CDR3, stop codons, out-of-frame junctions, or ambiguous translated residues. A V3J clonotype was defined by an identical inferred V gene, J gene, and CDR3 amino acid sequence. The percentage overlap between two repertoires was calculated by dividing the number of shared unique clonotypes by the size of the smaller repertoire. Richness of each repertoire was evaluated using RTK rarefaction, the Chao1 estimator, and Recon v2.1 estimates of unobserved clonotypes. Generation probabilities for all TCRbeta clonotypes obtained by the gDNA method from a handful of donors were computed using OLGA. TCRdb's version of the immuneACCESS table is confined to in-frame rearrangements and falls short of the full clone set. An unresolved V gene accounts for under half of the shortfall where checked; the remainder is of unknown origin. The V and J calls and clone size come from that table; D and trimming were worked out from the DNA. Recorded for this sample are roughly 2,000,000 clones; about 95% of them occurred a single time. Of the sample, 1.2% is held by the ten largest clones.

About this clone itself: Its antigen is unknown. No base qualities exist here, and no much larger clone lies one base off it.

V is pared back by 0 bases and J by 6 bases, with 17 bases lying between the germline termini. Measured from the cysteine to the phenylalanine, the CDR3 is 16 residues long. Just CDR3 DNA is preserved here, 48 bases in frame from base 1. The germline V gene gives CDR1 as SGHAT and CDR2 as FQNNGV. CD8 naive samples were obtained by positive selection for CCR7 among CD45RO-negative cells, yielding a CD45RA+CCR7+ population from which TemRA cells were excluded. Donors were healthy HIV-negative adults with no recently reported acute infections or vaccinations. Every donor was a Caucasian adult living in Nashville, Tennessee, USA. Blood was obtained by leukapheresis, after which PBMCs were separated by Ficoll-Histopaque density gradient centrifugation and cryopreserved in liquid nitrogen vapor phase. Analytical flow cytometry was used to check the purity and quantity of every magnetically sorted T cell population. Genomic DNA was isolated from each sorted fraction and quantified by UV absorbance on a Nanodrop 2000c.

Sequencing used naive CD8+ T cells sorted from blood. The cell subset or site label of this sample denotes: CD45RA+CCR7+. The chain couples TRBV11-2 to TRBJ1-1; TRBD1 is a possible D gene, resting on 5 matching bases. The TCR originated in a man younger than 30 in good health. Here the CDR3 is given as CASSLDFRDLYPEAFF. The DNA sequence is as follows: TGTGCCAGCAGCTTAGATTTCAGGGATCTATACCCTGAAGCTTTCTTT.